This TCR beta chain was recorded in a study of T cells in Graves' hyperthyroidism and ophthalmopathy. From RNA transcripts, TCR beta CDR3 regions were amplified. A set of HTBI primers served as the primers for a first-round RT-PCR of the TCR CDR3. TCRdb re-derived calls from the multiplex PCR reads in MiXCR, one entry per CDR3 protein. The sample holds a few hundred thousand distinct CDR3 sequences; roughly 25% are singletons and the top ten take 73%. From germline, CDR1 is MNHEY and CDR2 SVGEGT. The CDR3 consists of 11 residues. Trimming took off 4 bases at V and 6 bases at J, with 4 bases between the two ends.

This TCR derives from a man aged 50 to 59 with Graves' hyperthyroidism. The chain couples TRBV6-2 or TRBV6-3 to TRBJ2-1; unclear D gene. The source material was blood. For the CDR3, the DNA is TGTGCCAGCAGTTTTGCCAATGAGCAGTTCTTC. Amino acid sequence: CASSFANEQFF.